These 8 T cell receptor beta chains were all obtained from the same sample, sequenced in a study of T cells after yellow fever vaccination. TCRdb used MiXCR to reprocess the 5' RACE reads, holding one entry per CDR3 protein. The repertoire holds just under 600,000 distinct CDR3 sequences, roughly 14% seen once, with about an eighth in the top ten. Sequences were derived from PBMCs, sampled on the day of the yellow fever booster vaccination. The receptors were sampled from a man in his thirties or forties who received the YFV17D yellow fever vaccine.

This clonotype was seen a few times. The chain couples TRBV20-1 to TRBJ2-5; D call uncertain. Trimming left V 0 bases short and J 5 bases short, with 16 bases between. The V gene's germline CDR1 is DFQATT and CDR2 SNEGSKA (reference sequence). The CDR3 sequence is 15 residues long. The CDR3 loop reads CSARDRLVEGETQYF. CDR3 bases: TGCAGTGCTAGAGATCGGCTAGTTGAAGGGGAGACCCAGTACTTC.

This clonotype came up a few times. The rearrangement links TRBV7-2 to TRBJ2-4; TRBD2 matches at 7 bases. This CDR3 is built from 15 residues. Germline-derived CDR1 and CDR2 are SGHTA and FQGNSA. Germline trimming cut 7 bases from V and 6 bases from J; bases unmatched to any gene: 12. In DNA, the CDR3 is TGTGCCAGCACCTCGGGCGGGAGTGGCGGAAACATTCAGTACTTC. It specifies CASTSGGSGGNIQYF.

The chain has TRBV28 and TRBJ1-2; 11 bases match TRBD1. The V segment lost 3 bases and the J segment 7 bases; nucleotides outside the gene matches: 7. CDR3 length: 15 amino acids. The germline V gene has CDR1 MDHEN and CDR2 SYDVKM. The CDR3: CASSLVGQGARGYTF. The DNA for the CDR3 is TGTGCCAGCAGTTTGGTCGGACAGGGGGCGCGTGGCTACACCTTC.

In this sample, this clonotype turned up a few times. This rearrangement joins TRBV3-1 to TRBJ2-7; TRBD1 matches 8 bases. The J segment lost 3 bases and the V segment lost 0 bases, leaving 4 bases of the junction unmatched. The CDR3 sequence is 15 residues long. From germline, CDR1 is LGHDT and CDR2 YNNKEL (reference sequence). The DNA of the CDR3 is TGTGCCAGCAGCCAAGATCAGGGGGCCGGCTACGAGCAGTACTTC. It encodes CASSQDQGAGYEQYF.

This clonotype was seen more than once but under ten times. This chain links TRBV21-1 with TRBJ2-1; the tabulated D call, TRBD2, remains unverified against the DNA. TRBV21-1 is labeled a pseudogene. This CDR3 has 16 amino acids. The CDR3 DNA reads TGTGCCAGCAGCAAATTCGGGCGGGAGGGCGGCAATGAGCAGTTCTTC. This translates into CASSKFGREGGNEQFF.

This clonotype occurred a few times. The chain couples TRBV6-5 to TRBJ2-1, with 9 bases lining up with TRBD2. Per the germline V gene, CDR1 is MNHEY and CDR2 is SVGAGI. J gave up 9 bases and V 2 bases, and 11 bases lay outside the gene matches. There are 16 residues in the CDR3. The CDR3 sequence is CASSYPSGTLPREQFF. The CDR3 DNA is TGTGCCAGCAGTTACCCTAGCGGGACACTTCCCCGTGAGCAGTTCTTC.

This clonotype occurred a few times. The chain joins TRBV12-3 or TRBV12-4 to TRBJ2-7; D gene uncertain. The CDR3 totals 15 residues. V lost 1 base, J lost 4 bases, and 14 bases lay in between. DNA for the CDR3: TGTGCCAGCAGTTTAGAGTTCCATCCCGGTTACGAGCAGTACTTC. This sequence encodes CASSLEFHPGYEQYF.

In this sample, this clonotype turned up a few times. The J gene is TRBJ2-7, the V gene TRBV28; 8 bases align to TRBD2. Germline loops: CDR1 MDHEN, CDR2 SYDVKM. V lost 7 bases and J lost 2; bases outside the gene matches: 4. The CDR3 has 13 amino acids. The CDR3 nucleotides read TGTGCCAGCACAACGGGAGGGGCCTACGAGCAGTACTTC. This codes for CASTTGGAYEQYF. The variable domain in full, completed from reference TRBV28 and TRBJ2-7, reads DVKVTQSSRYLVKRTGEKVFLECVQDMDHENMFWYRQDPGLGLRLIYFSYDVKMKEKGDIPEGYSVSREKKERFSLILESASTNQTSMYLCASTTGGAYEQYFGPGTRLTVT.